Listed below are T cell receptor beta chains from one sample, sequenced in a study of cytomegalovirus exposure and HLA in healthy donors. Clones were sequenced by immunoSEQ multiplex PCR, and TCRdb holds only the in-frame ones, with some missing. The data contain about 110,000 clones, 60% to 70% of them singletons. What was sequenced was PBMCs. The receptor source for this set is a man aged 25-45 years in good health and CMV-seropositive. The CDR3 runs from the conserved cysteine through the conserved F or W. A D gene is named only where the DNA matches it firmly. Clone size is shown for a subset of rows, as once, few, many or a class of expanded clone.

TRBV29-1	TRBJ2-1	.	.	CSVYADRGYNEQFF	TGCAGCGTTTACGCAGATCGGGGCTACAATGAGCAGTTCTTC
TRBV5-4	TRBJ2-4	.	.	CASSFPSAKNIQYF	TGTGCCAGCAGCTTTCCATCAGCCAAAAACATTCAGTACTTC
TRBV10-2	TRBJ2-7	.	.	CASRPTGYEQYF	TGCGCCAGCAGGCCTACAGGGTACGAGCAGTACTTC
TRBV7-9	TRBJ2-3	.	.	CASSLGGGLTDTQYF	TGTGCCAGCAGCTTAGGTGGGGGCCTCACAGATACGCAGTATTTT
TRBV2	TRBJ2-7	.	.	CATRTVYEQYF	TGTGCCACACGGACAGTTTACGAGCAGTACTTC
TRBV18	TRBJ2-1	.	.	CASSPTPPGSYNEQFF	TGTGCCAGCTCACCGACTCCCCCGGGCTCCTACAATGAGCAGTTCTTC
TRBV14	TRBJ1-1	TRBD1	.	CASSHSVGGSEAFF	TGTGCCAGCAGCCATTCTGTAGGGGGCTCTGAAGCTTTCTTT
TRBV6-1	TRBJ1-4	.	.	CASGVRGATNEKLFF	TGTGCCAGCGGAGTGCGGGGAGCAACTAATGAAAAACTGTTTTTT
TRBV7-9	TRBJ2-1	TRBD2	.	CASSSLGSGGAYNEQFF	TGTGCCAGCAGCTCCTTGGGAAGCGGGGGGGCTTACAATGAGCAGTTCTTC
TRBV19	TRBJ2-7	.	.	CASSPHRSSYEQYF	TGTGCCAGTAGTCCCCACAGGAGCTCCTACGAGCAGTACTTC
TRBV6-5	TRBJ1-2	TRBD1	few	CASTLRGTGGSGYTF	TGTGCCAGCACTCTCCGTGGGACAGGGGGCTCTGGCTACACCTTC